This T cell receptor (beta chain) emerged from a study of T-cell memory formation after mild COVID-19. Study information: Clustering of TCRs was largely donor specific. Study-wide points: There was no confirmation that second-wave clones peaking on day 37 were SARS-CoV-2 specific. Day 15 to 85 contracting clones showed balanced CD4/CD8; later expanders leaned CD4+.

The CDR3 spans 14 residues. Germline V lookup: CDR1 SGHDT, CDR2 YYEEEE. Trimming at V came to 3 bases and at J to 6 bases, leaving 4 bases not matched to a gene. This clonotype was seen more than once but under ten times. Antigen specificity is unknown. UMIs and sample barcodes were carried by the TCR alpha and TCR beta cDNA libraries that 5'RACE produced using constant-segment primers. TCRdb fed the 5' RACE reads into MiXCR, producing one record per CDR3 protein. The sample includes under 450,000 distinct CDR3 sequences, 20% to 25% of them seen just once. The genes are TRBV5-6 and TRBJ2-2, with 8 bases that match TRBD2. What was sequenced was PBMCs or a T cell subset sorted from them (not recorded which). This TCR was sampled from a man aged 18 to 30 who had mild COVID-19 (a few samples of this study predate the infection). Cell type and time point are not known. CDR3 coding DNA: TGTGCCAGCAGCTGGGGACTAGTGTCCGGGGAGCTGTTTTTT. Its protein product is CASSWGLVSGELFF.